These 15 T cell receptor beta chains were sequenced from one sample in a study of Graves' ophthalmopathy and Graves' hyperthyroidism. The authors amplified TCR beta CDR3 regions, and they did so from RNA transcripts for repertoire sequencing. In the first round, RT-PCR was carried out with HTBI primers, and a multiplex PCR formed the second round. Via MiXCR, TCRdb re-called the multiplex PCR reads, giving one row per CDR3 protein. The profile covers about 210,000 distinct CDR3 sequences, with 25% to 30% appearing a single time and approximately 8.2% taken by the ten largest. Specimen: peripheral blood. These TCRs come from a man aged 45-65 years with Graves' ophthalmopathy.

With respect to this clonotype: A much larger clone differs by one base, so this may be a read error. The chain links TRBV2 to TRBJ2-5; D not certain. The CDR3 sequence is 14 residues long. Trimming took off 7 bases at V and 4 bases at J, with 16 bases between the two ends. Germline V gene lookup returns CDR1 SNHLY and CDR2 FYNNEI. CDR3 bases: TGTGCCAGCAAAGTCCAAGGATACCGAGAGACCCAGTACTTC. This codes for CASKVQGYRETQYF.

This clonotype was observed at least ten times. CDR3 region: CASSGVQGDPSSEQYF. The CDR3 DNA follows: TGTGCCAGCAGTGGGGTACAGGGGGACCCGAGTTCCGAGCAGTACTTC. V and J are TRBV6-1 and TRBJ2-7, with 8 bases aligning to TRBD1. V lost 4 bases, J lost 6 bases, and 14 bases stayed unmatched. Germline V gives CDR1 MNHNS, CDR2 SASEGT. The CDR3 has 16 amino acids.

This clonotype was observed at least ten times. The rearrangement joins TRBV28 to TRBJ2-2; 9 bases match TRBD2. V lost 5 bases and J lost 4; bases outside the gene matches: 5. CDR3 length equals 15 residues. The germline V gene has CDR1 MDHEN and CDR2 SYDVKM. The CDR3 protein is CASSVAGVITGELFF. In nucleotides, the CDR3 is TGTGCCAGCAGTGTAGCGGGAGTGATCACCGGGGAGCTGTTTTTT.

The table lists this clonotype with many counts. The chain carries TRBV2 and TRBJ1-1, with 9 nucleotides matching TRBD1. Per germline, CDR1 SNHLY and CDR2 FYNNEI. The V segment lost 6 bases and the J segment 6 bases; nucleotides outside the gene matches: 5. The CDR3 consists of 13 residues. The chain's CDR3 is CASRVQGASEAFF. The CDR3 nucleotides are TGTGCCAGCAGGGTACAGGGGGCATCTGAAGCTTTCTTT.

This clonotype was counted ten times or more. This chain joins TRBV6-5 and TRBJ2-7, with 9 bases matching TRBD1. From germline, CDR1 is MNHEY and CDR2 SVGAGI. Trimming took 4 bases from V and 4 from J; bases not matched to a gene: 8. The CDR3 spans 15 residues. Written as DNA, the CDR3 is TGTGCCAGCAGTTCTCCCGGGACAGGGATATACGAGCAGTACTTC. This sequence encodes CASSSPGTGIYEQYF.

There are many counts of this clonotype. This sequence joins TRBV11-2 and TRBJ2-5, with D possibly being TRBD2 (7 bases). Between the trimmed V and J ends, which lost 4 bases and 5 bases, there was a span of 17 bases. The V gene's germline CDR1 is SGHAT and CDR2 FQNNGV. The CDR3 totals 15 residues. The CDR3 sequence: CASSSNPGEGETQYF. DNA of the CDR3: TGTGCCAGCAGCTCAAACCCAGGGGAGGGGGAGACCCAGTACTTC.

This clonotype was recorded at least ten times. The genes are TRBV20-1 and TRBJ2-3, with D maybe TRBD2 (7 bases). CDR1 and CDR2 (germline): DFQATT, SNEGSKA (reference sequence). V lost 5 bases, J lost 1 base, and 19 bases lay in between. CDR3 length: 16 amino acids. CDR3: CSAGGGLAERTDTQYF. In nucleotides, the CDR3 is TGCAGTGCTGGGGGGGGGCTAGCGGAGCGCACAGATACGCAGTATTTT.

This clonotype was picked up many times. V gene TRBV9 combines with J gene TRBJ2-3; D ambiguous. CDR1 SGDLS and CDR2 YYNGEE come from the germline V gene. This CDR3 spans 16 amino acids. Trimming pared 0 bases from V and 0 bases from J, leaving 11 bases between. The CDR3 DNA sequence: TGTGCCAGCAGCGTAGCGAGTGAATCTAGCACAGATACGCAGTATTTT. Translating it yields CASSVASESSTDTQYF.

This clonotype showed up many times. V and J are TRBV28 and TRBJ1-1; D gene unclear. Trimming stripped 5 bases from V and 0 bases from J, with 16 bases between. CDR3 length equals 16 residues. Germline-derived CDR1 and CDR2 are MDHEN and SYDVKM. The CDR3 region is CASSPWSAGMNTEAFF. The CDR3 region has the DNA TGTGCCAGCAGTCCCTGGTCGGCAGGCATGAACACTGAAGCTTTCTTT.

The J gene is TRBJ2-7, the V gene TRBV6-1, with D unresolved. CDR3 length: 13 residues. Per germline, CDR1 MNHNS and CDR2 SASEGT. The ends were cut back, 3 bases at V and 3 bases at J, with 9 bases in the middle. This chain's CDR3 is CASSDETYYEQYF. The CDR3 bases are TGTGCCAGCAGTGACGAAACGTACTACGAGCAGTACTTC.

This clonotype is categorized as large. The J gene is TRBJ2-2, the V gene TRBV7-2; 7 nucleotides agree with TRBD1. The CDR3 totals 16 residues. Germline CDR1 SGHTA, CDR2 FQGNSA. J lost 7 bases, V lost 1 base, and 9 bases had no gene match. The CDR3 bases are TGTGCCAGCAGCTTAGGAGGCAGGGGGTCGAACGGGGAGCTGTTTTTT. Amino acids: CASSLGGRGSNGELFF.

Many counts were recorded for this clonotype. V usage is TRBV5-1 and J usage is TRBJ1-1; 8 nucleotides match TRBD1. The CDR3 contains 16 residues. V trimming: 2 bases; J trimming: 4 bases; junction bases outside the gene matches: 10. Germline V CDR1 and CDR2: SGHRS, YFSETQ. The CDR3 DNA reads as TGCGCCAGCAGCTTTGGACAGGGTCAATGGGGCACTGAAGCTTTCTTT. Its protein product is CASSFGQGQWGTEAFF. The full variable domain, its missing parts supplied by reference TRBV5-1 and TRBJ1-1, is KAGVTQTPRYLIKTRGQQVTLSCSPISGHRSVSWYQQTPGQGLQFLFEYFSETQRNKGNFPGRFSGRQFSNSRSEMNVSTLELGDSALYLCASSFGQGQWGTEAFFGQGTRLTVV.

In this sample, this clonotype turned up many times. The chain carries TRBV6-2 or TRBV6-3 and TRBJ1-1; D ambiguous. This CDR3 has 12 residues. Trimming took 7 bases from V and 0 from J, leaving 6 bases between them. Per the germline V gene, CDR1 is MNHEY and CDR2 is SVGEGT. The chain's CDR3 is CASKTVNTEAFF. The CDR3 region has the DNA TGTGCCAGCAAGACGGTGAACACTGAAGCTTTCTTT.

This clonotype was detected many times. This sequence joins TRBV20-1 and TRBJ2-5, with D tentatively TRBD2 (6 bases). Deletions cut 2 bases from V and 2 bases from J, with 9 bases between. The germline gives CDR1 DFQATT, CDR2 SNEGSKA (reference sequence). The CDR3 is 13 amino acids. For the CDR3, the DNA is TGCAGTGCTAGACCGACTAGACAAGAGACCCAGTACTTC. Residues: CSARPTRQETQYF.

This clonotype came up once. This chain links TRBV4-1 with TRBJ1-2; TRBD1 aligns across 8 bases. Looked up from germline, CDR1 is MGHRA and CDR2 is YSYEKL. The CDR3 extends over 16 amino acids. V lost 0 bases, J lost 4 bases, and 7 bases stayed unmatched. The CDR3 reads CASSQDGQGRLYGYTF. The CDR3 nucleotides read TGCGCCAGCAGCCAAGATGGACAGGGAAGGCTCTATGGCTACACCTTC.